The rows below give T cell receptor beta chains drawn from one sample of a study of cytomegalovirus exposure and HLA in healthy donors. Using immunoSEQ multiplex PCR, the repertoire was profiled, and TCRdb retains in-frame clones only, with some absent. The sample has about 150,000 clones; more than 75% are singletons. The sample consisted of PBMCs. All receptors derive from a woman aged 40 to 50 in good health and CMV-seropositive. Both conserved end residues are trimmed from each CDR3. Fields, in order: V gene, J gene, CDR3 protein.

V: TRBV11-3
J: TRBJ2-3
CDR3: ASSLDGGPSTDTQY

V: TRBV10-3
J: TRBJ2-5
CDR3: AISGAPETQY

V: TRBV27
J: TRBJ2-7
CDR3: ASSSPGQGAYEQY

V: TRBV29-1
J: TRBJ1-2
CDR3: SVGSTEDYGYT

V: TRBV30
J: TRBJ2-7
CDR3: AWSQGQGSYEQY

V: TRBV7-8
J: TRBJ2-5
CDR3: ASSSGQGIETQY

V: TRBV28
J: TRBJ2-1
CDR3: ASSLAGGPYNEQF

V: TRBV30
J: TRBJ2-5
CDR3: AWMTSGRALETQY

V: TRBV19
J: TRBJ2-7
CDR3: ASSPSLSSGSSYEQY

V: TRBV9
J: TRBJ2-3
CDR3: ASSVFSGPTDTQY

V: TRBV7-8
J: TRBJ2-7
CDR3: ASSATGFEQY

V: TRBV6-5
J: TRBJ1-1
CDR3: ASSYSNTGLDTEAF

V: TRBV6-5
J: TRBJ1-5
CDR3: ASKHRGFNQPQH

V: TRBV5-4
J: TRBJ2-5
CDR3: ASSLSQDQETQY

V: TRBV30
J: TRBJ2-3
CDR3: AWSGLAGADTQY

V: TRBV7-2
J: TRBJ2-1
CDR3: ASSPFAGGPNEQF

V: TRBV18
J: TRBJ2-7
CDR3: ASSPRSTYEQY

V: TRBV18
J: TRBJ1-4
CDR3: ASSPPGYEGEKLF

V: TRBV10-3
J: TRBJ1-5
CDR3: AISESTLGGGNQPQH

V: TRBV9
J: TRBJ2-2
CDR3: ASSVGSGTGELF

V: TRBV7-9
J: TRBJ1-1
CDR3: ASTSVFRGIEAF

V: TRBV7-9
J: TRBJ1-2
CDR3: ASSSGLIGYT

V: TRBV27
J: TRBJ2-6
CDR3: ASSPWGGANVLT

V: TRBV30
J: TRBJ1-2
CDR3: AWSGSGANYGYT

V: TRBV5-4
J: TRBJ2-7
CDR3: ASSLGLAGSSDEQY

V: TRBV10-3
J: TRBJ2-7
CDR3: AISEGGHEQY

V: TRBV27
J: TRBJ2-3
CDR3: ASSPGVGTDTQY

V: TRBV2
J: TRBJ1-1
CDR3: ASTKTGSEAF

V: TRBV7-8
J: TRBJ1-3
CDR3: ASSLGTASSGNTIY

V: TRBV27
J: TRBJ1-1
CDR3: ASSTWTGGIVNTEAF

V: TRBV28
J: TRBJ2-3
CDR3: ASTRTATDTQY

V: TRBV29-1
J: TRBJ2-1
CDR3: SVTRLYNEQF

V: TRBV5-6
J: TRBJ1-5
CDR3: ASSLQGINQPQH

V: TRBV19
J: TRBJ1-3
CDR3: ASSDRTSGNTIY

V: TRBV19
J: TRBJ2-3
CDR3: ASSGRPTTDTQY

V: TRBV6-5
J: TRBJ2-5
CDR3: ASSYSQLQETQY

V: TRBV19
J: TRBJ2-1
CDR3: ASSPIPDRRGNEQF

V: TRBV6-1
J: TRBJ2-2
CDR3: ASIPRTNTGELF

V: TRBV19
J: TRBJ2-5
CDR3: ASRGTPQGETQY

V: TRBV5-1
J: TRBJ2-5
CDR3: ASSSSPGSGRGTSSQTQY

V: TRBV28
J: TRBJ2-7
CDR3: ASSFRDTLYEQY

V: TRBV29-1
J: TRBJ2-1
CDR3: SGLRLAGLGEQF

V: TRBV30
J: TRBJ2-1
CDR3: AWSVKRADPYNEQF

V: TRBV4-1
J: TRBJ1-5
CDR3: ASSQAPGGADSNQPQH

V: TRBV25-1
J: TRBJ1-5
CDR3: ASSELTDGQPQH

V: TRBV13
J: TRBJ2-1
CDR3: ASSLAGEGNNEQF

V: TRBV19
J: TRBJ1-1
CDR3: ASSIGNRGRLTGNLNTEAF

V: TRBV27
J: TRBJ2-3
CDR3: ASRSGGANTQY

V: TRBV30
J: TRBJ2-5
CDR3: AWSAQETQY

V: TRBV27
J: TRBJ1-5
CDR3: ASSLSHRGGNQPQH

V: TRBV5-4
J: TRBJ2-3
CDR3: ATIGWGQGSDTQY

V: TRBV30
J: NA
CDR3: AWSVTGGTYEQY

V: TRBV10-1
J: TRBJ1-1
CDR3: ASSRGVTTEAF

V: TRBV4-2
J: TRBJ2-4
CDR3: ASSQEWGRHIQY

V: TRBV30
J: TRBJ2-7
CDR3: AWIPSGTGRYEQY

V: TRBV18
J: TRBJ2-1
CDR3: ASSPQLTSGGNEQF

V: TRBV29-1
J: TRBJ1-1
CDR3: SAVRGNTEAF